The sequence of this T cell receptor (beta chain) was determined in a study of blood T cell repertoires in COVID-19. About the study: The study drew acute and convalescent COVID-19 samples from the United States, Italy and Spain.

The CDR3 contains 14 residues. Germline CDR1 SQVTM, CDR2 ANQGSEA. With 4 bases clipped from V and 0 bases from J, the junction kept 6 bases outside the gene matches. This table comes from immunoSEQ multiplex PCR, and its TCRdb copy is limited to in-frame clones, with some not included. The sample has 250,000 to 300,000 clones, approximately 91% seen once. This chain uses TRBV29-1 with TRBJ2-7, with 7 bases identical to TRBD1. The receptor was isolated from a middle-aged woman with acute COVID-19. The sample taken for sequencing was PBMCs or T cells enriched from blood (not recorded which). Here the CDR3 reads CSVVSDRSSYEQYF. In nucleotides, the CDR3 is TGCAGCGTTGTATCGGACAGGAGCTCCTACGAGCAGTACTTC.